The clone carrying this T cell receptor (beta chain) occurred a few times. Its specificity is unknown. Via MiXCR, TCRdb re-called the 5' RACE reads, giving one row per CDR3 protein. The sample holds approximately 500,000 distinct CDR3 sequences; roughly 13% are singletons and the top ten take about 6.5%. The sample originates from a study of CD8 T cells in ankylosing spondylitis. The trim removed 5 bases at V and 5 bases at J, leaving 8 bases unmatched. Germline CDR1 reads SEHNR; CDR2 reads FQNEAQ (reference sequence). CDR3 length: 14 amino acids. Study-level findings and limits: Blood of patients with ankylosing spondylitis appeared to be characterized by a TCR beta motif of fewer than 10 highly homologous variants. Enrichment of disease-linked clones was reportedly significant in matched ankylosing spondylitis synovial fluid.

The rearrangement uses TRBV7-9 and TRBJ1-1; 7 positions agree with TRBD1. The sequencing sample was made of blood, either unsorted or a sorted T cell fraction (not recorded which). This TCR came from a male donor with ankylosing spondylitis. The CDR3 region is CASSPGTEKTEAFF. CDR3 bases: TGTGCCAGCAGCCCCGGGACAGAAAAAACTGAAGCTTTCTTT.